This record looks at one T cell receptor beta chain sequence and its context. No antigen is known for it. These data belong to a study of cytomegalovirus exposure and HLA in healthy donors. Study-wide results and limits: Confirmation in vitro established that three CMV-associated chains were specific for CMV antigens. Accurate predictions that matched the HLA-A and HLA-B alleles of most subjects were reportedly made from TCR beta sequences. When a later analysis was performed, an Asian-associated ancestry cluster reportedly had fewer N-insertions than the roughly 730-donor mean.

Both 60 Vbeta primers and 13 Jbeta primers went into the PCR. Per the study methods: Later, 65 million to 85 million unique TCR beta chains were counted in an analysis, and some 10 million of them were shared. Produced via immunoSEQ multiplex PCR; TCRdb's table is partial and in-frame only. V and J calls and clone size are copied from that table; D and trimming were computed from the DNA. The data contain around 170,000 clones, 65% to 90% of them singletons. With 2 bases clipped from V and 9 bases from J, the junction kept 6 bases outside the gene matches. CDR1 and CDR2 (germline): SEHNR, FQNEAQ (reference sequence). The CDR3 sequence is 15 residues long.

The sample taken for sequencing was PBMCs. The chain recombines TRBV7-9 with TRBJ1-6; 8 positions agree with TRBD1. The clonotype was recovered from a man aged 40-50 years in good health and CMV-seropositive. This CDR3 reads CASSLSGQGGSPLHF. Here the CDR3 DNA reads TGTGCCAGCAGCTTAAGTGGACAGGGCGGTTCACCCCTCCACTTT.